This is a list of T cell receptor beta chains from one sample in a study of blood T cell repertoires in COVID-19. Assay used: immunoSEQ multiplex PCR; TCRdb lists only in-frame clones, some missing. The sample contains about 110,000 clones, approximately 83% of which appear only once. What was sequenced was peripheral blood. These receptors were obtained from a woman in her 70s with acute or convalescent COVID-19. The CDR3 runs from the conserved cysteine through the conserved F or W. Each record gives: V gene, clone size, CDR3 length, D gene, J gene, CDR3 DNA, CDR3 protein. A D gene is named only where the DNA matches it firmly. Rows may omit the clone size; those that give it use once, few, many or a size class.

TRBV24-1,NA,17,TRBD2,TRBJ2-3,TGTGCCACCAGTTCCGGGACTAGCGGGAGTTATTCAGATACGCAGTATTTT,CATSSGTSGSYSDTQYF
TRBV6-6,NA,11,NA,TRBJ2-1,TGTGCCAGCAGTTACTCTGGAGGGCAGTTCTTC,CASSYSGGQFF
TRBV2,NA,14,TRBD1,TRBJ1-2,TGTGCCAGCAGTGAGACAGGGAGCCTATATGGCTACACCTTC,CASSETGSLYGYTF
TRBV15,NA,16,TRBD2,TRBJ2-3,TGTGCCACCAGCATGAGAAGGGCGGGGGGCACAGATACGCAGTATTTT,CATSMRRAGGTDTQYF
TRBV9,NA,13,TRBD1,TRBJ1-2,TGTGCCAGCAGCGTAGAACAGGGGGGAGGCTACACCTTC,CASSVEQGGGYTF
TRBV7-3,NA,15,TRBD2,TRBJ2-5,TGTGCCAGCAGCCCGGGCGGAGCGGGGTTAGAGACCCAGTACTTC,CASSPGGAGLETQYF
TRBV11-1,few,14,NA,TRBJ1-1,TGTGCCAGCAGCCCGGGACTTATGAACACTGAAGCTTTCTTT,CASSPGLMNTEAFF
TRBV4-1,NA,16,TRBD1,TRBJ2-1,TGCGCCAGCAGCCGACAAGGACAGGGCTCCTACAATGAGCAGTTCTTC,CASSRQGQGSYNEQFF
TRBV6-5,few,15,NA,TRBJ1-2,TGTGCCAGCAGTATAACAGGTTTAGCTAACTATGGCTACACCTTC,CASSITGLANYGYTF
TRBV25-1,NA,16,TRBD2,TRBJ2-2,TGTGCCAGCAGTGAATATAGGGGCGGGAGGTCCGGGGAGCTGTTTTTT,CASSEYRGGRSGELFF
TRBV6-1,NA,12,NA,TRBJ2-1,TGTGCCAGCAGTGATCATCGACAGGTAGTAATCTTC,CASSDHRQVVIF
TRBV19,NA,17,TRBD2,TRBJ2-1,TGTGCCAGTAGGTTGCGGGGGGGCCTGAACGCGGACAATGAGCAGTTCTTC,CASRLRGGLNADNEQFF
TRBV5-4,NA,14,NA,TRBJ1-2,TGTGCCAGCAGTCCGGGCGGCAGGGGCTATGGCTACACCTTC,CASSPGGRGYGYTF
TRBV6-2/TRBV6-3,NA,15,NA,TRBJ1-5,TGTGCCAGCAGTTCAGGAAGGCGCATCAATCAGCCCCAGCATTTT,CASSSGRRINQPQHF
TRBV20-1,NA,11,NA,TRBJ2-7,TGCAGTGCGAACTATTATTCAGAGCAGTACTTC,CSANYYSEQYF
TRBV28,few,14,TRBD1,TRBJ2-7,TGTGCCAGCACCCCGGGGACAGCTTTCTACGAGCAGTACTTC,CASTPGTAFYEQYF
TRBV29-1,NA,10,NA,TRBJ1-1,TGCTCAATAGGTCGGGCTGAAGCTTTCTTT,CSIGRAEAFF
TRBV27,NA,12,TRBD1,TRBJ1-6,TGTGCCAGCAGGACAGGGGATTCACCCCTCCACTTT,CASRTGDSPLHF
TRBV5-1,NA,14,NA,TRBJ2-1,TGCGCCAGCAGCTTGGCCTCTAGTTGGGATGAGCAGTTCTTC,CASSLASSWDEQFF
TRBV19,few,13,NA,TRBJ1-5,TGTGCCAGTATGGACAAAGGCTATCAGCCCCAGCATTTT,CASMDKGYQPQHF
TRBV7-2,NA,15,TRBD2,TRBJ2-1,TGTGCCAGCAGCTCCTTTAGCGGGGGGAACAATGAGCAGTTCTTC,CASSSFSGGNNEQFF
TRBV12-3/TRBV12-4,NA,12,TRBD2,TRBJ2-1,TGTGCCAGCAGTCGCAGACTAGCCGCGCAGTTCTTC,CASSRRLAAQFF
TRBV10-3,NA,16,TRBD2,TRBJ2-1,TGTGCCATCAGTGAGTCTGCCGGGACTAGCGGGGATGAGCAGTTCTTC,CAISESAGTSGDEQFF
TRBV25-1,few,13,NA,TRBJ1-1,TGTGCCAGCAGTGGGACAGCCGTAACTGAAGCTTTCTTT,CASSGTAVTEAFF
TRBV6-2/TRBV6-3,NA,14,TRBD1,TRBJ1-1,TGTGCCAGCAGCGCTAAACGACAGGGGGGAGAAGCTTTCTTT,CASSAKRQGGEAFF
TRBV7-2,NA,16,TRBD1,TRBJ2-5,TGTGCCAGCAGCTTAGCCAACCGAGGGGGCGGGGAGACCCAGTACTTC,CASSLANRGGGETQYF